This T cell receptor (beta chain) was sequenced for a study of cytotoxic CD8 clonotypes in ibrutinib-treated CLL. TCR beta library input comprised roughly 2.2 micrograms of genomic DNA from cryopreserved PBMCs. This table comes from immunoSEQ multiplex PCR, and its TCRdb copy is limited to in-frame clones, with some not included. The sample includes about 84,000 clones, roughly 84% of them seen just once. This clone has a single count. The antigen is unknown. Study results and caveats: Sustained-remission patients were sampled at one set of times and progressing patients at different ones.

The clonotype originates from a human donor with chronic lymphocytic leukemia. The source material was PBMCs, sampled before ibrutinib treatment.

The CDR3 is CASSYSDGRQGAEQYF. The DNA for the CDR3 is TGTGCCAGCAGTTACTCGGATGGGCGACAGGGCGCCGAGCAGTACTTC. The chain employs TRBV6-5 and TRBJ2-7; 7 nucleotides line up with TRBD1. Germline assignment: CDR1 MNHEY and CDR2 SVGAGI. The ends lost 0 bases at V and 6 bases at J; junction bases unmatched: 11. The CDR3 has 16 amino acids.